This is a list of T cell receptor beta chains from one sample in a study of blood T cells in healthy people across ages. TCRdb re-analysed the 5' RACE reads in MiXCR, keeping a single row per CDR3 protein. The data hold 550,000 to 750,000 distinct CDR3 sequences, with roughly 21% observed a single time. The sample comprised blood. The receptors stem from a man in his sixties or seventies in good health. Both conserved end residues are part of each CDR3. A D gene is named only where the DNA matches it firmly. Some rows have no size entry. The others give once, few or many, or a class for an expanded clone.

clone_size	d_call	v_call	j_call	cdr3_aa	cdr3_nt
.	.	TRBV20-1	TRBJ2-7	CSARTGGNYEQYF	TGCAGTGCTAGAACCGGCGGGAACTACGAGCAGTACTTC
.	.	TRBV7-9	TRBJ2-3	CASSLGPVDADTQYF	TGTGCCAGCAGCTTGGGACCAGTCGATGCAGATACGCAGTATTTT
few	TRBD1	TRBV5-1	TRBJ2-7	CASSITGTDTYEQYF	TGCGCCAGCAGCATCACCGGGACAGATACCTACGAGCAGTACTTC
few	.	TRBV7-2	TRBJ1-3	CASSPQVRGTSGNTIYF	TGTGCCAGCAGCCCACAGGTGCGCGGAACCTCTGGAAACACCATATATTTT
.	TRBD2	TRBV29-1	TRBJ2-1	CSSGLASYEQFF	TGCAGCTCAGGACTAGCCAGCTATGAGCAGTTCTTC
.	TRBD2	TRBV4-1	TRBJ2-5	CASSQDGGLAGVGVQETQYF	TGCGCCAGCAGCCAAGATGGGGGACTAGCGGGAGTAGGGGTTCAAGAGACCCAGTACTTC
few	.	TRBV4-2	TRBJ2-1	CASSQGLRAFDEQFF	TGTGCCAGCAGCCAAGGCCTACGGGCGTTCGATGAGCAGTTCTTC
few	.	TRBV5-1	TRBJ2-5	CASTNGKETQYF	TGCGCCAGCACTAACGGGAAAGAGACCCAGTACTTC
.	TRBD2	TRBV20-1	TRBJ2-5	CSAPRLADQETQYF	TGCAGTGCTCCCAGACTAGCGGACCAAGAGACCCAGTACTTC
.	.	TRBV12-3/TRBV12-4	TRBJ2-4	CASSLSAAALNVQYF	TGTGCCAGCAGTTTATCGGCAGCCGCTTTGAATGTTCAGTACTTC
.	TRBD2	TRBV10-3	TRBJ2-1	CAISAQAGENEQFF	TGTGCCATCAGTGCTCAAGCGGGAGAAAATGAGCAGTTCTTC
.	.	TRBV20-1	TRBJ2-5	CSASGGVGKVTQYF	TGCAGTGCCAGTGGAGGAGTGGGGAAGGTGACCCAGTACTTC
many	.	TRBV7-9	TRBJ1-2	CASSAQTGWDGYTF	TGTGCCAGCAGCGCCCAAACAGGTTGGGATGGCTACACCTTC
.	TRBD2	TRBV20-1	TRBJ2-1	CSARDGQREGRVVF	TGCAGTGCTAGAGATGGGCAGCGGGAGGGCCGGGTTGTCTTC
.	TRBD1	TRBV20-1	TRBJ1-4	CSARTGGAGANEKLFF	TGCAGTGCAAGGACAGGGGGGGCAGGAGCTAATGAAAAACTGTTTTTT
.	.	TRBV29-1	TRBJ1-3	CSVVGSSGNTIYF	TGCAGCGTTGTAGGCAGCTCTGGAAACACCATATATTTT
once	.	TRBV11-2	TRBJ2-1	CASKVIAATYNEQFF	TGTGCCAGCAAAGTTATAGCGGCTACCTACAATGAGCAGTTCTTC
.	.	TRBV7-9	TRBJ2-7	CASSSPGIVGAYEQYF	TGTGCCAGCAGCTCCCCAGGGATCGTGGGCGCCTACGAGCAGTACTTC
.	TRBD1	TRBV6-5	TRBJ2-7	CASSYTGTVSYEQYF	TGTGCCAGCAGTTACACTGGGACAGTTTCCTACGAGCAGTACTTC
.	TRBD2	TRBV19	TRBJ2-7	CASSETSGGAYEQYF	TGTGCCAGTAGTGAGACTAGCGGGGGGGCCTACGAGCAGTACTTC
many	.	TRBV28	TRBJ2-5	CASRQARETQYF	TGTGCCAGCCGACAAGCTCGGGAGACCCAGTACTTC
few	.	TRBV6-2/TRBV6-3	TRBJ1-2	CASSYDGLGYTF	TGTGCCAGCAGTTACGACGGTCTTGGCTACACCTTC
.	.	TRBV5-1	TRBJ2-3	CASSLPTDASTDTQYF	TGCGCCAGCAGCTTGCCGACAGACGCTAGCACAGATACGCAGTATTTT
once	TRBD1	TRBV27	TRBJ2-5	CASSLTGVTGVETQYF	TGTGCCAGCAGTTTAACCGGGGTGACAGGGGTGGAGACCCAGTACTTC
.	.	TRBV18	TRBJ2-7	CASSSGLANYEQYF	TGTGCCAGCTCATCAGGCCTAGCGAACTACGAGCAGTACTTC
.	.	TRBV5-1	TRBJ2-7	CASSHDWAKLEQYF	TGCGCCAGCAGCCACGACTGGGCCAAGCTCGAGCAGTACTTC
.	.	TRBV11-2	TRBJ2-7	CASSLEAGLTGTQYF	TGTGCCAGCAGCTTAGAGGCAGGGCTAACCGGTACGCAGTACTTC
.	.	TRBV5-1	TRBJ2-7	CASRTISGPYEQYF	TGCGCCAGCAGAACCATCTCGGGCCCCTACGAGCAGTACTTC
few	TRBD2	TRBV5-1	TRBJ2-3	CASSVGTSRRGDTQYF	TGCGCCAGCAGCGTAGGGACTAGCCGGAGGGGAGATACGCAGTATTTT
many	.	TRBV12-3/TRBV12-4	TRBJ2-7	CASSLLSYEQYF	TGTGCCAGCAGCTTACTCTCCTACGAGCAGTACTTC
many	.	TRBV4-3	TRBJ1-2	CASSQESGFTNYGYTF	TGCGCCAGCAGCCAAGAATCCGGCTTTACTAACTATGGCTACACCTTC
.	.	TRBV4-2	TRBJ1-4	CASSQEQRGTNEKLFF	TGTGCCAGCAGCCAAGAGCAAAGAGGGACTAATGAAAAACTGTTTTTT
.	TRBD2	TRBV7-8	TRBJ2-3	CASSLGSGSPPDTQYF	TGTGCCAGCAGCTTAGGTAGCGGGAGCCCACCAGATACGCAGTATTTT
few	.	TRBV4-1	TRBJ2-7	CASSQDPGLQSSYEQYF	TGCGCCAGCAGCCAAGATCCCGGACTGCAAAGCTCCTACGAGCAGTACTTC
.	TRBD2	TRBV18	TRBJ2-1	CASSPERDRYNEQFF	TGTGCCAGCTCACCAGAGCGGGACCGCTACAATGAGCAGTTCTTC
many	TRBD2	TRBV12-3/TRBV12-4	TRBJ2-7	CASSLRLSGLAEQYF	TGTGCCAGCAGTTTAAGACTATCCGGACTAGCGGAACAGTACTTC
few	TRBD2	TRBV5-5	TRBJ2-1	CASSSPGLAGGPDNEQFF	TGTGCCAGCAGCTCCCCGGGACTAGCGGGAGGGCCAGACAATGAGCAGTTCTTC
.	TRBD1	TRBV6-6	TRBJ2-5	CASKKDRAGETQYF	TGTGCCAGCAAGAAGGACAGGGCTGGCGAGACCCAGTACTTC
.	.	TRBV7-9	TRBJ2-7	CASSADGGSYEQYF	TGTGCCAGCAGCGCCGACGGGGGATCCTACGAGCAGTACTTC
.	.	TRBV5-1	TRBJ1-1	CASSIGSGARGNTEAFF	TGCGCCAGCAGCATTGGCTCTGGGGCGCGGGGGAACACTGAAGCTTTCTTT
few	TRBD2	TRBV6-6	TRBJ2-1	CASSFAGGEQFF	TGTGCCAGCAGTTTCGCGGGGGGTGAGCAGTTCTTC
.	.	TRBV7-3	TRBJ2-7	CASSFRDFRYEQYF	TGTGCCAGCAGCTTCCGGGACTTTCGCTACGAGCAGTACTTC
.	.	TRBV28	TRBJ1-6	CASSTYNSPLHF	TGTGCCAGCAGTACCTATAATTCACCCCTCCACTTT
few	TRBD2	TRBV28	TRBJ2-1	CASSIVPGHSRGGREARYNEQFF	TGTGCCAGCAGTATCGTCCCGGGACATTCAAGAGGGGGGCGGGAGGCCCGATACAATGAGCAGTTCTTC
few	.	TRBV18	TRBJ2-5	CASSPTDQETQYF	TGTGCCAGCTCACCAACCGACCAAGAGACCCAGTACTTC
few	.	TRBV9	TRBJ2-2	CASSVAVTGELFF	TGTGCCAGCAGCGTAGCCGTCACCGGGGAGCTGTTTTTT
.	.	TRBV7-2	TRBJ1-1	CASSLLGPGNTEAFF	TGTGCCAGCAGCTTACTGGGGCCGGGGAACACTGAAGCTTTCTTT
few	.	TRBV4-1	TRBJ1-5	CASSQNPTPTSQPQHF	TGCGCCAGCAGCCAAAACCCCACCCCGACAAGTCAGCCCCAGCATTTT
.	TRBD2	TRBV20-1	TRBJ2-6	CSARARTSGSSGANVLTF	TGCAGTGCTAGAGCCCGGACTAGCGGGAGTTCTGGGGCCAACGTCCTGACTTTC
.	TRBD1	TRBV5-6	TRBJ2-5	CASSPGQVGEQYF	TGTGCCAGCAGCCCGGGACAGGTGGGAGAGCAGTACTTC
.	.	TRBV5-1	TRBJ2-1	CASSLAGGLTSGHNEQFF	TGCGCCAGCAGCTTGGCAGGGGGCCTTACTAGCGGCCACAATGAGCAGTTCTTC
few	.	TRBV12-3/TRBV12-4	TRBJ1-1	CASSRGENTEAFF	TGTGCCAGCAGTCGAGGGGAAAACACTGAAGCTTTCTTT
many	TRBD2	TRBV20-1	TRBJ2-7	CSARGLAGYEQYF	TGCAGTGCTAGAGGACTAGCGGGATACGAGCAGTACTTC
few	TRBD1	TRBV20-1	TRBJ2-7	CSAAGTGRSYEQYF	TGCAGTGCTGCCGGGACAGGGAGAAGCTACGAGCAGTACTTC
.	.	TRBV13	TRBJ2-7	CASSRRRGSYEQYF	TGTGCCAGCAGCCGCCGCAGGGGATCCTACGAGCAGTACTTC
many	TRBD2	TRBV28	TRBJ2-1	CASSRTSDDEQFF	TGTGCCAGCAGCCGGACTAGCGACGATGAGCAGTTCTTC
.	TRBD2	TRBV20-1	TRBJ2-7	CSGYKTSGSDEQYF	TGCAGCGGCTATAAAACGAGCGGGAGTGACGAGCAGTACTTC